This T cell receptor (beta chain) originates from a study of T cell responses to AZD1222 COVID-19 vaccine. Study observations and caveats: Repertoire collection took place solely once the T cell response had peaked.

About this clone: The antigen remains unidentified.

TCRdb's table, derived via immunoSEQ multiplex PCR, lists solely in-frame clones and lacks some. The data show fewer than 150,000 clones, about 90% seen once. The CDR3 runs 12 residues. The germline V gene encodes CDR1 MNHEY and CDR2 SVGAGI. Trimming left V 6 bases short and J 4 bases short, with 10 bases between. Sequencing was performed on peripheral blood, taken on day 0 of AZD1222 vaccination. The TCR comes from an adult in good health. The V and J genes are TRBV6-5 and TRBJ2-7; no clear D gene. CDR3 sequence reads: CASSIGPYEQYF. The CDR3 coding sequence is TGTGCCAGCAGCATCGGGCCTTACGAGCAGTACTTC.